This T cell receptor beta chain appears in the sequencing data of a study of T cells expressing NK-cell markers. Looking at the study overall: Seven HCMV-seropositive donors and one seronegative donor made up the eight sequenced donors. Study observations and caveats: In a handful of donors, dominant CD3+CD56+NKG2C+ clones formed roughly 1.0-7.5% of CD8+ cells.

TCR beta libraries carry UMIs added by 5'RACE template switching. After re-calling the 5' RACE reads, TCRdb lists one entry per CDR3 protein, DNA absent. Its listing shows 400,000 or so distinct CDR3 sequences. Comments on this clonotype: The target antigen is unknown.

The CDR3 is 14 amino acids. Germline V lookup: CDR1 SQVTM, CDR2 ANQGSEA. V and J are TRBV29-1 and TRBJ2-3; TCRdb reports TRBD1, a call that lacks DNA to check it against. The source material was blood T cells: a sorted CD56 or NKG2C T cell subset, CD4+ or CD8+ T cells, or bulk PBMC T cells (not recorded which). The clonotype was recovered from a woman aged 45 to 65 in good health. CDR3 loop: CSVPLSGSTDTQYF.